The TCR beta chain described here comes from a study of cytomegalovirus exposure and HLA in healthy donors. Notes on the study in general: Most sequenced TCRs were rare (though some public TCRs occurred in many donors). Later work found most CMV-associated TCR beta chains apparently HLA-restricted.

Primers included in the PCR were 60 Vbeta and 13 Jbeta primers. Clones were sequenced by immunoSEQ multiplex PCR, and TCRdb holds only the in-frame ones, with some missing. Of 200,000 to 250,000 clones listed, about four fifths were seen once; the top ten hold about a tenth. The CDR3 runs to 12 residues. Germline CDR1 KGHSH, CDR2 LQKENI. Trimming took 1 base from V and 5 from J, leaving 5 bases between them. Concerning this clone: Its antigen is undetermined.

The gene calls are TRBV18 and TRBJ2-5; no definite D call. Material for sequencing was PBMCs. The clonotype comes from a woman aged 45-59 years in good health and CMV-seropositive. The DNA for the CDR3 is TGTGCCAGCTCACCACTGGCTGAGACCCAGTACTTC. It codes for CASSPLAETQYF.